The next 15 T cell receptor beta chains were all read from a single sample in a study of cytomegalovirus exposure and HLA in healthy donors (dated by TCRdb to about 2017). To prepare the library, the immunoSEQ multiplex PCR assay was applied. For the multiplex PCR, a mixture combining 60 forward primers for TCR Vbeta segments and 13 reverse primers for TCR Jbeta segments was used. TCRdb carries this immuneACCESS record with in-frame sequences only. Its versions omit some clonotypes, under half of them owing to an unresolved V gene in the studies checked, with the rest unexplained. The table for this sample lists around 42,000 clones. Approximately 1.4% of the sample belongs to the ten largest clones. The specimen sequenced was PBMCs. The source of these receptors is a man in his thirties or forties in good health and CMV-seronegative.

The chain joins TRBV9 to TRBJ1-2, with D perhaps matching TRBD1 (5 bases). From germline, CDR1 is SGDLS and CDR2 YYNGEE. The CDR3 is 15 amino acids. The V and J ends lost 3 bases and 3 bases respectively, with 15 bases between them. In DNA form, the CDR3 reads TGTGCCAGCAGCGCCGGGGCGGGGACGGACTATGGCTACACCTTC. Its translation: CASSAGAGTDYGYTF.

The chain recombines TRBV30 with TRBJ1-1; D gene unclear. Germline values: CDR1 GTSNPN, CDR2 SVGIG (reference sequence). The CDR3 length is 13 residues. V dropped 2 bases and J dropped 3 bases, with 10 bases sitting between them. CDR3 protein: CAWSTEPYTEAFF. DNA for the CDR3: TGTGCCTGGAGTACTGAACCATACACTGAAGCTTTCTTT. The full variable domain, rest sourced from reference TRBV30 and TRBJ1-1, is SQTIHQWPATLVQPVGSPLSLECTVEGTSNPNLYWYRQAAGRGLQLLFYSVGIGQISSEVPQNLSASRPQDRQFILSSKKLLLSDSGFYLCAWSTEPYTEAFFGQGTRLTVV.

The V gene is TRBV30, the J gene TRBJ2-7; 8 nucleotides agree with TRBD1. This CDR3 has 14 residues. With 0 bases clipped from V and 6 bases from J, the junction kept 7 bases outside the gene matches. The germline gives CDR1 GTSNPN, CDR2 SVGIG (reference sequence). The CDR3 protein is CAWSVDRGKSEQYF. The CDR3 DNA reads TGTGCCTGGAGTGTTGACAGGGGCAAGAGCGAGCAGTACTTC.

The V and J genes are TRBV2 and TRBJ2-7; 7 bases map to TRBD2. The CDR3 sequence is 16 residues long. CDR1 is SNHLY, CDR2 FYNNEI, per germline. The ends lost 6 bases at V and 5 bases at J; junction bases unmatched: 16. The CDR3: CASSPLSQLAKHEQYF. As DNA, the CDR3 is TGTGCCAGCAGCCCCCTCAGTCAACTAGCGAAGCACGAGCAGTACTTC.

CDR3 coding DNA: TGTGCCAGCAGTTACTCGACAGGGTCGGACGGTTATGGCTACACCTTC. Protein sequence: CASSYSTGSDGYGYTF. V is TRBV6-5 and J is TRBJ1-2; 7 bases align to TRBD1. The V segment lost 0 bases and the J segment 5 bases; nucleotides outside the gene matches: 9. The germline gives CDR1 MNHEY, CDR2 SVGAGI. This CDR3 contains 16 residues.

The CDR3 loop is CASSPWTGRETQYF. CDR3 nucleotides: TGTGCCAGCTCACCCTGGACAGGGCGAGAGACCCAGTACTTC. The chain is built from TRBV18 and TRBJ2-5; 8 nucleotides match TRBD1. There are 14 residues in the CDR3. Germline CDR1 is KGHSH and CDR2 is LQKENI. V was clipped by 3 bases and J by 4 bases; unmatched bases: 4. Together with reference TRBV18 and TRBJ2-5, the CDR3 gives the full variable domain: NAGVMQNPRHLVRRRGQEARLRCSPMKGHSHVYWYRQLPEEGLKFMVYLQKENIIDESGMPKERFSAEFPKEGPSILRIQQVVRGDSAAYFCASSPWTGRETQYFGPGTRLLVL.

The chain links TRBV30 to TRBJ1-1; D might be TRBD1 (6 bases). Germline CDR1 reads GTSNPN; CDR2 reads SVGIG (reference sequence). CDR3 size: 13 residues. Trimming removed 5 bases from V and 0 bases from J, with 10 bases in between. CDR3 DNA sequence: TGTGCCTGGGGGGACACCTTGAACACTGAAGCTTTCTTT. Its translation: CAWGDTLNTEAFF.

The chain is built from TRBV4-3 and TRBJ2-7; D is unclear. Trimming left V 0 bases short and J 2 bases short, with 11 bases between. CDR1 LGHNA and CDR2 YSLEER come from the germline V gene. This CDR3 is 15 amino acids long. CDR3 DNA sequence: TGCGCCAGCAGCCAAGATCAAGCGACCGCCTACGAGCAGTACTTC. It translates to CASSQDQATAYEQYF.

The chain uses TRBV30 and TRBJ2-5; no reliable D call. The V and J ends lost 0 bases and 5 bases respectively, with 13 bases between them. The germline V gene encodes CDR1 GTSNPN and CDR2 SVGIG (reference sequence). This CDR3 is built from 14 residues. The DNA for the CDR3 is TGTGCCTGGAGTGTAAAGATCTACGAGGAGACCCAGTACTTC. Translating it yields CAWSVKIYEETQYF.

Turning to this clone: This sample also contains other DNA sequences that code for the same CDR3. The V call is TRBV30, the J call TRBJ1-6; D perhaps matches TRBD1 (5 bases). There are 13 residues in the CDR3. Looked up from germline, CDR1 is GTSNPN and CDR2 is SVGIG (reference sequence). The V end lost 4 bases, the J end lost 17 bases, and 21 bases lay between the germline ends. The CDR3 loop is CAWIPTGGGKVHF. The CDR3 nucleotides are TGTGCCTGGATTCCAACTGGGGGGGGAAAGGTCCACTTT.

V is TRBV7-2 and J is TRBJ1-1; D is ambiguous. Trimming pared 5 bases from V and 0 bases from J, leaving 10 bases between. The CDR3 length is 14 residues. The germline gives CDR1 SGHTA, CDR2 FQGNSA. The CDR3 here is CASSLTGMNTEAFF. The DNA for the CDR3 is TGTGCCAGCAGCCTCACGGGGATGAACACTGAAGCTTTCTTT. Combining the CDR3 with reference TRBV7-2 and TRBJ1-1 gives the whole variable domain GAGVSQSPSNKVTEKGKDVELRCDPISGHTALYWYRQSLGQGLEFLIYFQGNSAPDKSGLPSDRFSAERTGGSVSTLTIQRTQQEDSAVYLCASSLTGMNTEAFFGQGTRLTVV.

V usage is TRBV30 and J usage is TRBJ2-7, with D maybe TRBD1 (6 bases). CDR1 GTSNPN and CDR2 SVGIG come from the germline V gene (reference sequence). With 4 bases removed from V and 4 bases from J, the gap between germline ends came to 11 bases. The CDR3 consists of 12 residues. The DNA for the CDR3 is TGTGCCTGGACCGGACAGATGTACGAGCAGTACTTC. The encoded protein is CAWTGQMYEQYF.

J is TRBJ2-3 and V is TRBV4-1; maybe TRBD2 (6 bases). V was shortened by 0 bases and J by 2 bases, with 12 bases between the two germline ends. Germline V gives CDR1 MGHRA, CDR2 YSYEKL. The CDR3 is made up of 16 amino acids. The CDR3 DNA sequence: TGCGCCAGCAGCCAAGATGCGGGACCGACCACAGATACGCAGTATTTT. Residues: CASSQDAGPTTDTQYF.

This chain links TRBV29-1 with TRBJ1-1, with D uncertain. Germline V gene data show CDR1 as SQVTM and CDR2 as ANQGSEA. V dropped 1 base and J dropped 7 bases, with 10 bases sitting between them. This CDR3 is built from 12 residues. The chain's CDR3 is CSVEGLEVEAFF. The CDR3 DNA follows: TGCAGCGTTGAAGGTCTAGAGGTTGAAGCTTTCTTT.

V gene TRBV5-3 combines with J gene TRBJ2-7, with 9 bases lining up with TRBD2. TRBV5-3 carries the ORF label, with uncertain function. Unmatched junction bases numbered 6, after V lost 3 bases and J lost 2 bases. The CDR3 is 15 amino acids. The CDR3 nucleotides are TGTGCCAGAAGCTGGAGACTAGCGGCAGCCTACGAGCAGTACTTC. Protein: CARSWRLAAAYEQYF.